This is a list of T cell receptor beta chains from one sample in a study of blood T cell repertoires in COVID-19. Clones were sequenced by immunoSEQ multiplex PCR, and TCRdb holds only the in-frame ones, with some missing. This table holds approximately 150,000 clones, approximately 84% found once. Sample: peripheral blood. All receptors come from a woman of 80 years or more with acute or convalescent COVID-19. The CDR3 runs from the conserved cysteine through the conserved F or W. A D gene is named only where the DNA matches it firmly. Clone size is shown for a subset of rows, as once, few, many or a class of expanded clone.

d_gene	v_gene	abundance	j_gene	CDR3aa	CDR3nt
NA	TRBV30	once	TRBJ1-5	CAWSGGGNQPQHF	TGTGCCTGGAGCGGGGGGGGGAATCAGCCCCAGCATTTT
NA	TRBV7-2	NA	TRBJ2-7	CASSLGGGFYEQYF	TGTGCCAGCAGCTTAGGGGGCGGTTTCTACGAGCAGTACTTC
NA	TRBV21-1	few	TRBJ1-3	CASNITSSGNTIYF	TGTGCCAGTAATATCACAAGCTCTGGAAACACCATATATTTT
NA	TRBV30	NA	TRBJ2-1	CAWSEGGGIYNEQFF	TGTGCCTGGAGTGAGGGGGGAGGGATTTACAATGAGCAGTTCTTC
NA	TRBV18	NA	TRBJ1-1	CASSPSVWGDTEAFF	TGTGCCAGCTCACCAAGCGTGTGGGGGGACACTGAAGCTTTCTTT
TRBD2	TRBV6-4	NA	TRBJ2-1	CASSALAGGYNEQFF	TGTGCCAGCAGTGCCCTAGCGGGAGGGTACAATGAGCAGTTCTTC
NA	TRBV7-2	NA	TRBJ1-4	CASSSRVWEKLFF	TGTGCCAGCAGCTCCAGGGTTTGGGAAAAACTGTTTTTT
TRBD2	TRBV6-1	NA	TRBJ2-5	CASSEARWVAGAVIAQYF	TGTGCCAGCAGTGAAGCAAGATGGGTAGCGGGGGCCGTAATTGCCCAGTACTTC
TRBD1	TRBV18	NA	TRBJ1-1	CASSPQQGVNTEAFF	TGTGCCAGCTCACCACAACAGGGGGTGAACACTGAAGCTTTCTTT
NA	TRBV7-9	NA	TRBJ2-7	CASSRGESPYEQYF	TGTGCCAGCAGCCGCGGGGAGTCTCCCTACGAGCAGTACTTC